The next 4 T cell receptor beta chains were all read from a single sample in a study of T-cell reconstitution after alpha-beta-depleted transplantation in children. Unique molecular identifiers were incorporated when the TCRbeta library was constructed. MiXCR, run by TCRdb on the PCR reads, gives a single entry per CDR3 protein. The table records 500,000 to 600,000 distinct CDR3 sequences, 27% of them present only once. This sample comprised PBMCs, obtained before TCRalphabeta/CD19-depleted stem cell transplant. The source is a boy younger than two with Wiskott-Aldrich syndrome, due to receive a stem cell transplant.

A few counts support this clonotype. This sequence joins TRBV7-9 and TRBJ2-1, with 7 bases lining up with TRBD1. V was pared by 0 bases and J by 5 bases, with 4 bases of the junction left unmatched. The germline V gene encodes CDR1 SEHNR and CDR2 FQNEAQ (reference sequence). This CDR3 spans 15 amino acids. The CDR3 nucleotides are TGTGCCAGCAGCTTAGCGGGACAGCCCAACAATGAGCAGTTCTTC. Translating it yields CASSLAGQPNNEQFF.

This chain connects TRBV7-9 to TRBJ2-2, with D possibly matching TRBD2 (6 bases). Trimming removed 3 bases at V and 1 base at J, with 9 bases between. CDR1 and CDR2 from the germline V gene are SEHNR and FQNEAQ (reference sequence). This CDR3 is 15 amino acids long. As DNA, the CDR3 is TGTGCCAGCAGCTTGGCGGGGAGGAACACCGGGGAGCTGTTTTTT. The encoded protein is CASSLAGRNTGELFF.

In DNA, the CDR3 is TGTGCCAGCAGCCAAACAGGTTTCCAAGAGACCCAGTACTTC. It yields the protein CASSQTGFQETQYF. The chain uses TRBV4-2 and TRBJ2-5, with a possible D match to TRBD1 (5 bases). The CDR3 consists of 14 residues. Trimming left V 2 bases short and J 1 base short, with 8 bases between. The germline gives CDR1 LGHNA, CDR2 YNFKEQ.

This clonotype was seen a handful of times. The chain employs TRBV5-5 and TRBJ2-1, with D perhaps matching TRBD1 (6 bases). CDR3 length equals 17 residues. The ends were cut back, 5 bases at V and 5 bases at J, with 23 bases in the middle. Germline-derived CDR1 and CDR2 are SGHKS and YYEKEE (reference sequence). The CDR3 loop reads CASRGKWGLIEDNEQFF. Here the CDR3 DNA reads TGTGCCAGCAGGGGGAAATGGGGGCTAATTGAGGACAATGAGCAGTTCTTC.